A selection of T cell receptor beta chains follows, all from one sample in a study of vaccination and CD4 T cells after COVID-19. Their recognized antigens are unknown. TCRdb reprocessed the PCR reads via MiXCR and lists one record per CDR3 protein. The sample contains 20,000 to 25,000 distinct CDR3 sequences, approximately 38% of which appear only once. Sequencing was performed on CD4+ T cells from blood, cultured in vitro, taken about 7 months after SARS-CoV-2 vaccination. These receptors all come from a human donor who had recovered from COVID-19. Both conserved end residues are part of each CDR3. Fields, in order: J gene, V gene, clone size, D gene, CDR3 DNA, CDR3 protein. A D gene is named only where the DNA matches it firmly. The size field is filled for only some rows; it gives once, few, many or a size class.

TRBJ1-5	TRBV28	few	NA	TGTGCCAGCAGCCTCCTTAGGGCGCTCAATCAGCCCCAGCATTTT	CASSLLRALNQPQHF
TRBJ2-6	TRBV28	NA	NA	TGTGCCAGCAGCCAATCGGGACGCCCGCGGGTATCTGGGGCCAACGTCCTGACTTTC	CASSQSGRPRVSGANVLTF
TRBJ2-3	TRBV7-9	NA	TRBD2	TGTGCCAGCAGCTTAACTCCCAGCGGGAGTTGGTCAGATACGCAGTATTTT	CASSLTPSGSWSDTQYF
TRBJ2-1	TRBV19	few	NA	TGTGCCAGTAGTGTCATAACTAATGAGCAGTTCTTC	CASSVITNEQFF
TRBJ2-1	TRBV20-1	few	NA	TGCAGTGCTAGATCGGACTGGTCGACTGAGCAGTTCTTC	CSARSDWSTEQFF
TRBJ1-2	TRBV29-1	few	NA	TGCAGCGTTGATCGAGAGGGGATAGCTGGCTACACCTTC	CSVDREGIAGYTF
TRBJ2-1	TRBV6-5	NA	NA	TGTGCCAGCAGTTATAACCGGGACTCCTACAATGAGCAGTTCTTC	CASSYNRDSYNEQFF
TRBJ2-1	TRBV6-1	NA	TRBD2	TGTGCCAGCGCTGGTCGGGAGGGGTTCTACAATGAGCAGTTCTTC	CASAGREGFYNEQFF
TRBJ2-7	TRBV20-1	NA	TRBD2	TGCAGTGCTAGAGATTTATTGCGGGAGGGCCGAACAGCCGAGCAGTACTTC	CSARDLLREGRTAEQYF
TRBJ1-1	TRBV7-2	few	NA	TGTGCCAGCAGGCGGGGAATTGAAGCTTTCTTT	CASRRGIEAFF
TRBJ1-2	TRBV29-1	NA	NA	TGCAGCGCCAGCCGGGCGTCTAACTATGGCTACACCTTC	CSASRASNYGYTF
TRBJ2-3	TRBV6-1	few	TRBD2	TGTGCCAGCAGCCCAGCGGGAGTTCGGGATACGCAGTATTTT	CASSPAGVRDTQYF
TRBJ1-6	TRBV7-9	NA	NA	TGTGCCAGCAGCTTAATATCGCGAAGAGGTTCACCCCTCCACTTT	CASSLISRRGSPLHF
TRBJ1-5	TRBV20-1	medium-sized	NA	TGCAGTGCTAGAGCCGGACCTCCCCAGCATTTT	CSARAGPPQHF
TRBJ2-1	TRBV7-9	NA	TRBD2	TGTGCCAGCAGCTTTTTAGCGGGAGGAGACGAGCAGTTCTTC	CASSFLAGGDEQFF
TRBJ1-2	TRBV20-1	few	NA	TGCAGTGCTAGAGATCAGGGTAACAACTATGGCTACACCTTC	CSARDQGNNYGYTF
TRBJ2-7	TRBV20-1	NA	TRBD2	TGCAGTGTGGGACTAGGTGGGTGGGAGCAGTACTTC	CSVGLGGWEQYF
TRBJ1-2	TRBV28	NA	NA	TGTGCCAGCAGTACCCTACAGGGATTCTATGGCTACACCTTC	CASSTLQGFYGYTF
TRBJ1-1	TRBV20-1	NA	NA	TGCAGTGCTGCCAGGGGTGGGGAAGCTTTCTTT	CSAARGGEAFF
TRBJ2-3	TRBV7-3	NA	NA	TGTGCCAGCAGCTTAGGGGATGGGTTCGGTGCGCAGTATTTT	CASSLGDGFGAQYF
TRBJ2-5	TRBV7-2	few	TRBD1	TGTGCCAGCAGTCCAGCCAGGGGGTTAGAGACCCAGTACTTC	CASSPARGLETQYF
TRBJ2-2	TRBV24-1	NA	TRBD1	TGTGCCACCAGTGATTCAAGGACAGGTCGCACCGGGGAGCTGTTTTTT	CATSDSRTGRTGELFF
TRBJ1-2	TRBV20-1	NA	NA	TGCAGTGCTAGAGATCGCTCTGGCTACACCTTC	CSARDRSGYTF
TRBJ2-7	TRBV28	NA	TRBD2	TGTGCCAGCAGTCGGGGGGGAAGTCTGGGCGAGCAGTACTTC	CASSRGGSLGEQYF
TRBJ2-3	TRBV20-1	NA	TRBD2	TGCAGTGCTGCCCCATCTGCGGGAGGTACTTCTACGCAGTATTTT	CSAAPSAGGTSTQYF
TRBJ2-4	TRBV20-1	NA	TRBD1	TGCAGTGCTAGGGAAAGGACAGGGCGATGGGGAAACATTCAGTACTTC	CSARERTGRWGNIQYF
TRBJ2-7	TRBV7-2	NA	NA	TGTGCCAGCAGCTTAGCGCCAGGCTACGAGCAGTACTTC	CASSLAPGYEQYF
TRBJ2-7	TRBV7-8	NA	NA	TGTGCCAGCAGCGAGAATGGGGGTTACTACGAGCAGTACTTC	CASSENGGYYEQYF
TRBJ2-1	TRBV29-1	NA	NA	TGCAGCGTTGAAGATGGCGTGGCCCGGAATGAGCAGTTCTTC	CSVEDGVARNEQFF
TRBJ1-5	TRBV7-9	NA	NA	TGTGCCAGCAGCTTAGGGGCGGCCGGAGGTCAGCCCCAGCATTTT	CASSLGAAGGQPQHF